This TCR beta chain originates from a study of T cell repertoires in aging, cancer and after chemotherapy (dated by TCRdb to the late 2010s). Turning to the overall study: The donors fell into six age groups ranging from 30 or younger to 70 or older, and each group had at least three individuals. The study profiled peripheral blood TCR beta repertoires from healthy donors and cancer patients to examine immunoaging and T cell reconstitution after chemotherapy. Alongside around 97 healthy donors serving as a reference group, the cohort included approximately 210 cancer patients, of whom roughly 92 had hematological cancers and 120 to 130 had solid cancers. Control TCR repertoires from healthy donors were recorded across several months to years, and re-sampling revealed clear clonal overlap. In total, the full dataset held about 8.8 million TCR reads. General findings and caveats noted by the study authors: In healthy donors, the decline in TCR diversity with age was mainly explained by loss of richness, whereas in cancer patients loss of evenness was also found to contribute. In both cancer cohorts, median generation probability rose over the chemotherapy interval, which suggests that the repertoire was reconstituted through rebound thymic output. The authors noted that the repertoire data do not allow conclusions about immunological memory after chemotherapy. Significantly lower blood TCR diversity and higher clonality were observed in untreated patients with hematological or solid cancers than in age-matched healthy donors.

Rearranged TRB sequences spanning V, D and J segments were amplified in a multiplex touch-down PCR with a mixed TRB-A/B primer pool. Two consecutive PCR reactions with Phusion HS II polymerase added Illumina adapters and sample indices to the amplicons. The amplicons were purified from gel with the NucleoSpin Gel and PCR Clean-up kit and then assessed with Qubit and an Agilent 2100 Bioanalyzer. The libraries were sequenced on an Illumina MiSeq with 600-cycle, single-indexed, paired-end runs. The study's own analysis went as follows. TRB sequences were processed with MiXCR versions 2.12 and 3.0.5. Each unique CDR3 nucleotide sequence was treated as one clone, and only productive sequences with two or more reads were kept. Repertoire metrics included Shannon diversity, evenness, clonality (one minus evenness), and alpha-parameterized diversity profiles from alpha 0 to 5. Generation probabilities of clones in paired pre- and post-chemotherapy samples were computed with the IGoR algorithm. The public sequencing data were trimmed at Q25 with fastp and processed into clonotypes with MiXCR by TCRdb, which kept only in-frame beta chains. Each CDR3 protein appears once, grouped with its most common genes and DNA. The authors' filters were not applied to this entry. This sample comprises over 8,000 distinct CDR3 sequences, 30% to 40% of them detected only once. Around 3.8% of the sample is taken by the ten largest.

This clonotype was recorded a few times. Its antigen is currently not known. Per-nucleotide qualities are absent, and no much larger clonotype sits a single base away. Instead of sorted cells or RNA, genomic DNA extracted from peripheral blood served as the source for amplifying TCR beta rearrangements. This TCR was sampled from a human donor in good health. What was sequenced was blood.

The nucleotide sequence reads as follows: TGTGCCAGCAGCCGGCGGACAGGACATCTTGAAAAACTGTTTTTT. Its amino acids are CASSRRTGHLEKLFF. The chain was built from TRBV14 and TRBJ1-4; TRBD1 fits 7 bases in the junction. Compared with germline, V lacks 4 bases and J lacks 7 bases; bases without a gene match: 9. From the cysteine through the phenylalanine, the CDR3 covers 15 amino acids. The CDR3 DNA has 45 bases and is translated from base 1. Per the germline V gene, SGHDN is the CDR1 and FVKESK is the CDR2.